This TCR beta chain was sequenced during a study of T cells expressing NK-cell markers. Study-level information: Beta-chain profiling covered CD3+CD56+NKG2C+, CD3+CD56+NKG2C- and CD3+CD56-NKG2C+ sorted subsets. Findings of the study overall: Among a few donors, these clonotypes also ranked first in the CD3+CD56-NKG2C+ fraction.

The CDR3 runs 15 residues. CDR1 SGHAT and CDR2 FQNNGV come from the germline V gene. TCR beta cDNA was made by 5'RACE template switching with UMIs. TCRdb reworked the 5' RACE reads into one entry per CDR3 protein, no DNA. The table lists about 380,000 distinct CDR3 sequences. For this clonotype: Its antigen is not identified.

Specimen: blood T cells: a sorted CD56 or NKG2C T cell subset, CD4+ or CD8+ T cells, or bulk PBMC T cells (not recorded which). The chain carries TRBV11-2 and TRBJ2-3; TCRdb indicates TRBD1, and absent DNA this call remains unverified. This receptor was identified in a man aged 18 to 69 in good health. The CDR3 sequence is CASSPYPLFTDTQYF.